This TCR beta chain was recovered during a study of cytomegalovirus exposure and HLA in healthy donors. The CDR3 consists of 15 residues. From germline, CDR1 is SGHDT and CDR2 YYEEEE. Trimming cost V 0 bases and J 0 bases, with 7 bases left between them. On this clone itself: The antigen is unknown.

General study findings and limits: The majority of CMV-associated TCR beta chains were reported as apparently HLA-restricted in a later analysis. Across donors, sequencing depth was assumed by presence/absence analyses to be roughly uniform. Immune exposure was documented only through CMV serostatus.

Amplification used 60 Vbeta primers and 13 Jbeta primers. Per the study methods: Later analysis identified 65 million to 80 million unique TCR beta chains, about 10 million shared. Using immunoSEQ multiplex PCR, the repertoire was profiled, and TCRdb retains in-frame clones only, with some absent. That table furnishes V, J and clone size, whereas the DNA furnished D and trimming. The sample lists some 91,000 clones; around nine tenths were seen once. V is TRBV5-6 and J is TRBJ1-5, with no clear D. Sequencing was carried out using PBMCs. This receptor was taken from a man aged 25-40 years in good health and CMV-seropositive. CDR3 DNA sequence: TGTGCCAGCAGCTTGGCCAGTACTAGCAATCAGCCCCAGCATTTT. Protein: CASSLASTSNQPQHF.